This T cell receptor (beta chain) comes out of a study of vaccination and CD4 T cells after COVID-19. In its sample, this clonotype was seen a few times. Its cognate antigen is unknown. The treatment denotes: approximately nine-day PBMC culture with coronavirus spike peptide pools or control peptides (ViraFEST assay). Sequenced with the Oncomine TCR Beta short-read assay was DNA taken from cultured CD4+ T cells. One entry per CDR3 protein results from TCRdb running MiXCR on the PCR reads. This sample has tens of thousands of distinct CDR3 sequences; approximately 48% occur once, and the top ten carry 15% to 20%. Sequences were derived from CD4+ T cells from blood, cultured in vitro, sampled before SARS-CoV-2 vaccination. This receptor was obtained from a human donor who received a COVID-19 vaccine.

In DNA, the CDR3 is TGTGCCAGCAGCTTTGAGGGGCTTAATTCACCCCTCCACTTT. This gives the protein CASSFEGLNSPLHF. J is TRBJ1-6 and V is TRBV11-3, with D maybe TRBD1 (5 bases). Trimming pared 3 bases from V and 6 bases from J, leaving 9 bases between. Germline assignment: CDR1 SGHNT and CDR2 YENEEA. This CDR3 has 14 amino acids.